The 22 T cell receptor beta chains in this list originate from one sample, sequenced in a study of CD8 T cells in ankylosing spondylitis. Which antigens these TCRs recognize remains unknown. Findings of the study overall: Made up of roughly 8 highly homologous variants, a TCR beta motif appeared characteristic of ankylosing spondylitis blood.

TCRdb reanalysed the 5' RACE reads using MiXCR and keeps one entry per CDR3 protein. The table records roughly 440,000 distinct CDR3 sequences, approximately 17% of them present only once. Material for sequencing was blood, either unsorted or a sorted T cell fraction (not recorded which). These receptors all come from a male donor with ankylosing spondylitis.

This clonotype came up a few times. This chain joins TRBV4-2 and TRBJ2-1, with D tentatively TRBD2 (8 bases). V lost 1 base to trimming and J lost 2 bases, with 12 bases between them. The CDR3 spans 16 residues. Germline V gene lookup returns CDR1 LGHNA and CDR2 YNFKEQ. CDR3 sequence reads: CASSQVAGQTYNEQFF. The CDR3, as DNA: TGTGCCAGCAGCCAAGTAGCGGGACAGACCTACAATGAGCAGTTCTTC.

This clonotype was found a few times. The chain recombines TRBV6-5 with TRBJ2-3; tentative D call: TRBD1 (6 bases). CDR3 length equals 16 residues. V was shortened by 0 bases and J by 4 bases, with 14 bases between the two germline ends. CDR1 is MNHEY and CDR2 is SVGAGI in the germline V gene. The CDR3, as DNA: TGTGCCAGCAGTTACTCGGGGTACAGGGTGGCAGATACGCAGTATTTT. Translated, it gives CASSYSGYRVADTQYF.

This clonotype was seen only a few times. The chain has TRBV11-2 and TRBJ2-7; 7 positions agree with TRBD1. CDR1 is SGHAT, CDR2 FQNNGV, per germline. With 5 bases clipped from V and 7 bases from J, the junction kept 11 bases outside the gene matches. The CDR3 consists of 14 residues. CDR3 coding DNA: TGTGCCAGCAGCCCGTCGGACAGGAGAGGGGAGCAGTACTTC. Amino acids: CASSPSDRRGEQYF.

This clonotype occurred a few times. The chain carries TRBV18 and TRBJ2-1, with 9 bases that match TRBD2. CDR1 is KGHSH and CDR2 is LQKENI in the germline V gene. Germline trimming cut 6 bases from V and 10 bases from J; bases unmatched to any gene: 7. The CDR3 is 13 amino acids. The CDR3 region is CASSQQTSGEQFF. The CDR3 coding sequence is TGTGCCAGCTCCCAGCAGACTAGCGGCGAGCAGTTCTTC. The full variable domain, its missing parts supplied by reference TRBV18 and TRBJ2-1, is NAGVMQNPRHLVRRRGQEARLRCSPMKGHSHVYWYRQLPEEGLKFMVYLQKENIIDESGMPKERFSAEFPKEGPSILRIQQVVRGDSAAYFCASSQQTSGEQFFGPGTRLTVL.

The rearrangement joins TRBV24-1 to TRBJ2-1; D might be TRBD2 (6 bases). The CDR3 consists of 17 residues. The V end lost 1 base, the J end lost 4 bases, and 16 bases lay between the germline ends. Germline CDR1 and CDR2: KGHDR and SFDVKD. CDR3 in DNA: TGTGCCACCAGTGATTTCACGGACTACTTTGATTACAATGAGCAGTTCTTC. As protein: CATSDFTDYFDYNEQFF.

A few counts support this clonotype. The chain couples TRBV3-1 to TRBJ2-7; TRBD2 is a possible D gene (5 bases). Germline V gives CDR1 LGHDT, CDR2 YNNKEL (reference sequence). The CDR3 is 12 amino acids. Trimming took off 6 bases at V and 3 bases at J, with 9 bases between the two ends. The CDR3 bases are TGTGCCAGCAGTGCTAGCATCTACGAGCAGTACTTC. This sequence encodes CASSASIYEQYF.

In this sample, this clonotype turned up a few times. V usage is TRBV4-1 and J usage is TRBJ2-7, with 7 bases fitting TRBD1. The V segment lost 3 bases and the J segment 3 bases; nucleotides outside the gene matches: 5. The CDR3 length is 14 residues. Germline CDR1 and CDR2: MGHRA and YSYEKL. For the CDR3, the DNA is TGCGCCAGCAGCCAGCCGGGACAGAGCTACGAGCAGTACTTC. Encoded protein: CASSQPGQSYEQYF.

J is TRBJ2-1 and V is TRBV14, with 9 nucleotides matching TRBD2. V lost 4 bases and J lost 7; bases outside the gene matches: 11. This CDR3 comprises 16 residues. The germline V gene has CDR1 SGHDN and CDR2 FVKESK. The CDR3 loop is CASSPFSGSGKNEQFF. The CDR3 nucleotides are TGTGCCAGCAGCCCATTTAGCGGGAGTGGTAAGAATGAGCAGTTCTTC. The variable domain in full, completed from reference TRBV14 and TRBJ2-1, reads EAGVTQFPSHSVIEKGQTVTLRCDPISGHDNLYWYRRVMGKEIKFLLHFVKESKQDESGMPNNRFLAERTGGTYSTLKVQPAELEDSGVYFCASSPFSGSGKNEQFFGPGTRLTVL.

This clonotype was observed once. The CDR3 protein is CASSLEGNYNEKLFF. CDR3 DNA: TGCGCCAGCAGCTTGGAGGGAAACTATAATGAAAAACTGTTTTTT. The chain couples TRBV5-1 to TRBJ1-4; D is undetermined. V was trimmed by 0 bases and J by 4 bases, leaving 10 bases between them. CDR3 length: 15 residues. The germline V gene has CDR1 SGHRS and CDR2 YFSETQ.

The chain combines TRBV15 with TRBJ2-5; D not resolved. Germline-derived CDR1 and CDR2 are LNHNV and YYDKDF (reference sequence). This CDR3 is 13 amino acids long. Between the trimmed V and J ends, which lost 0 bases and 4 bases, there was a span of 6 bases. In DNA, the CDR3 is TGTGCCACCAGCAGAGATACTGGAGAGACCCAGTACTTC. Amino acid sequence: CATSRDTGETQYF.

V gene TRBV18 combines with J gene TRBJ2-2, with no clear D. CDR3 length: 15 residues. V lost 5 bases and J lost 0, with 10 bases in between. The germline V gene has CDR1 KGHSH and CDR2 LQKENI. The CDR3 here is CASSIWSANTGELFF. CDR3 nucleotides: TGTGCCAGCTCAATCTGGTCGGCGAACACCGGGGAGCTGTTTTTT.

This clonotype has at least ten counts. V usage is TRBV7-2 and J usage is TRBJ1-2, with D perhaps matching TRBD1 (5 bases). Trimming took 5 bases from V and 5 from J, leaving 15 bases between them. CDR1 is SGHTA, CDR2 FQGNSA, per germline. The CDR3 extends over 14 amino acids. The CDR3: CASSPTQESYGYTF. CDR3 bases: TGTGCCAGCAGCCCAACACAGGAATCATATGGCTACACCTTC.

The CDR3 DNA follows: TGTGCCAGCACCGACGGGGGAGAGCAGTACTTC. Its translation is CASTDGGEQYF. The gene calls are TRBV6-5 and TRBJ2-7, with D possibly TRBD2 on 6 matching bases. Germline V gene sequence: CDR1 MNHEY, CDR2 SVGAGI. The CDR3 runs 11 residues. Trimming shortened V by 7 bases and J by 7 bases, and 11 bases separated the two germline ends.

This clonotype was counted a few times. This chain uses TRBV6-2 or TRBV6-3 with TRBJ2-5; TRBD1 might be the D (6 bases). The CDR3 is 13 amino acids. CDR1 is MNHEY and CDR2 is SVGEGT in the germline V gene. The V end was cut by 8 bases, the J end by 5 bases, with 15 bases between. CDR3 DNA sequence: TGTGCCAGCCTCCGGACAGACTTGGAGACCCAGTACTTC. Translation: CASLRTDLETQYF.

This sequence joins TRBV6-1 and TRBJ1-1; D unresolved. Trimming left V 2 bases short and J 0 bases short, with 13 bases between. The CDR3 is 16 amino acids. Per germline, CDR1 MNHNS and CDR2 SASEGT. The CDR3 bases are TGTGCCAGCAGTGAACCCCGACTGAATATGAACACTGAAGCTTTCTTT. Its protein is CASSEPRLNMNTEAFF.

This clonotype was picked up a small number of times. The chain employs TRBV12-3 or TRBV12-4 and TRBJ2-5, with 8 positions matching TRBD2. V dropped 6 bases and J dropped 2; count of bases not matched to a gene: 5. The CDR3 runs to 14 residues. CDR3 nucleotides: TGTGCCAGCAGCGGGGGGGTCGGGCAAGAGACCCAGTACTTC. Amino acid sequence: CASSGGVGQETQYF.

This clonotype occurred a few times. CDR3 amino acids: CASSPISTGTTDTQYF. CDR3 nucleotide sequence: TGTGCCAGCTCACCGATCTCGACAGGGACCACAGATACGCAGTATTTT. The chain combines TRBV18 with TRBJ2-3, with 7 bases fitting TRBD1. With 3 bases clipped from V and 2 bases from J, the junction kept 8 bases outside the gene matches. Looked up from germline, CDR1 is KGHSH and CDR2 is LQKENI. The CDR3 covers 16 residues.

V gene TRBV7-2 combines with J gene TRBJ1-2; 9 bases agree with TRBD1. Germline V CDR1 and CDR2: SGHTA, FQGNSA. Trimming removed 6 bases from V and 2 bases from J; junction bases left unmatched: 4. This CDR3 spans 14 amino acids. The CDR3 DNA is TGTGCCAGCAGGCTGGGACAGGGAAACTATGGCTACACCTTC. It yields the protein CASRLGQGNYGYTF.

This clonotype was counted a single time. The V call is TRBV2, the J call TRBJ2-1; 12 bases align to TRBD2. Trimming cost V 8 bases and J 7 bases; bases outside gene matches: 12. Germline V gene sequence: CDR1 SNHLY, CDR2 FYNNEI. The CDR3 contains 16 residues. For the CDR3, the DNA is TGTGCCAGCTACTCCAGACTAGCGGGAGTGTCGAATGAGCAGTTCTTC. It translates to CASYSRLAGVSNEQFF. The whole variable domain, filled in from reference TRBV2 and TRBJ2-1, reads EPEVTQTPSHQVTQMGQEVILRCVPISNHLYFYWYRQILGQKVEFLVSFYNNEISEKSEIFDDQFSVERPDGSNFTLKIRSTKLEDSAMYFCASYSRLAGVSNEQFFGPGTRLTVL.

This clonotype was recorded many times. The V call is TRBV20-1, the J call TRBJ2-1, with a weak D call TRBD2 (6 bases). The CDR3 extends over 13 amino acids. Per germline, CDR1 DFQATT and CDR2 SNEGSKA (reference sequence). The germline V and J ends were trimmed by 0 bases and 9 bases, with 12 bases remaining between them. This CDR3 is CSAREGTSGEQFF. DNA of the CDR3: TGCAGTGCTAGAGAAGGGACTTCGGGTGAGCAGTTCTTC.

This clonotype has only a few counts. The chain recombines TRBV20-1 with TRBJ2-5; TRBD2 might be the D (6 bases). The CDR3 totals 15 residues. Germline CDR1 and CDR2: DFQATT and SNEGSKA (reference sequence). Deletions cut 0 bases from V and 5 bases from J, with 16 bases between. This CDR3 is CSARDLEGVGETQYF. The CDR3 coding sequence is TGCAGTGCTAGAGATCTGGAGGGAGTAGGCGAGACCCAGTACTTC.

Only a few counts were recorded for this clonotype. The V call is TRBV24-1, the J call TRBJ2-5; D could derive from TRBD1 or TRBD2 (6 bases each). CDR1 and CDR2 (germline): KGHDR, SFDVKD. V was shortened by 0 bases and J by 3 bases, with 10 bases between the two germline ends. This CDR3 spans 15 amino acids. CDR3 loop: CATSDLEGGKETQYF. CDR3 in DNA: TGTGCCACCAGTGATTTGGAGGGGGGCAAAGAGACCCAGTACTTC.